This TCR beta chain originates from a study of blood T cells in healthy people across ages (dated by TCRdb to between 2014 and 2016). Turning to the overall study: Template switching captured roughly one uniquely barcoded TCR beta cDNA molecule per two T cells in model experiments. The study analyzed two additional independent replicas of 1 million unique cDNA reads from the same blood draw for two donors, one aged 18 to 30 and one aged 80 or older. The donors were split into four age groups: young (average 16 years), middle-aged (roughly 39), aged (over 55) and long-lived (approximately 89). Donors of different ages were randomly distributed across sequencing lanes to avoid experimental bias. Age-related changes in TCR beta repertoire diversity were measured in the study by deep sequencing normalized with unique cDNA molecular identifiers. What the authors observed across the whole study: As age increased, observed TCR beta diversity per million T cells dropped in a roughly linear way, and a significant reduction was already evident by age roughly 40. Estimates of total diversity based on one million sequenced T cells were regarded as lower bounds and as underestimates. Bulk unsorted PBMC profiling prevented conclusive comparison of naive and antigen-experienced compartments. Because donor CMV infection status was unknown, age-related changes in expanded clonotypes were potentially confounded. A strong correlation was found between observed TCR beta diversity and the percentage of naive T cells measured by flow cytometry. Compared with the aged group, more naive CD4+ T cells, fewer expanded clones and increased TCR diversity were shown by the long-lived group, suggesting age selection.

CDR1 and CDR2 are read off the germline V gene (reference sequence) as LNHDA and SQIVND. V loses 7 bases of germline sequence and J loses 1 base, and the interval between the two ends is 11 bases. The CDR3 runs 14 residues from the cysteine to the phenylalanine. Of the read, only the CDR3 DNA is kept; its 42 bases are in frame from base 1. In regard to this clonotype: It has no known antigen specificity. No much larger clonotype is one base removed from it; base qualities were not supplied.

Donors were around 37 systemically healthy Caucasian individuals from Russia aged 6 to 90 years. Each donor gave around 9.5 milliliters of peripheral blood, collected into EDTA-treated Vacutainer tubes. Ficoll-Paque density-gradient centrifugation was used to isolate PBMCs, with at least 6 million obtained per sample. Trizol reagent was used to extract total RNA from PBMCs, with at least 6 micrograms per sample. Naive CD45RAhigh/CD27high T cell percentages were measured by flow cytometry on a PBMC aliquot from every donor. The library was produced with 5' RACE. The sequencing machine was an Illumina HiSeq 2500. The second PCR ran for about 7 to 11 cycles and used a J-beta primer mix along with a sample-barcoded 5' primer. Each TCR beta cDNA molecule received a unique molecular identifier from a template-switch 5' adaptor carrying 12 random nucleotides. At least 3 million CDR3-containing paired-end reads were obtained from each sample. The Mint cDNA synthesis kit, primed by a TRBC-specific oligonucleotide, was used to synthesize first-strand cDNA from all RNA. All cDNA was treated with uracil-DNA glycosylase and then went through a first 18-cycle PCR with the universal primers M1SS and BC2_uni_R. Per the original workflow: For normalization, 1 million high-quality reads, each with a distinct molecular identifier, were randomly selected from each sample. Instead of being binned into consensus sequences, reads with shared molecular identifiers were discarded. MiTCR, set to a Q25 quality threshold and the strictest error-elimination algorithm, was used for CDR3 identification, clonotype clustering and error correction. Lower-bound total TCR beta diversity was estimated with a nonparametric unseen species model using Euler transformation. TCRdb ran its own pipeline on the public reads, namely fastp trimming at Q25 and MiXCR clone calling, and kept in-frame beta chains. One record per CDR3 amino acid sequence lists the most common genes and DNA. The V and J calls come from TCRdb's annotation, not from the publication. The sample profile shows approximately 940,000 distinct CDR3 sequences; 45% to 50% of them were found once. In total, the top ten clones hold 13% of the sample.

The sequencing sample was made of blood. The chain links TRBV19 with TRBJ1-5, with the D gene call left open. This sequence was found in a man aged 25 to 45 in good health. The CDR3 corresponds to CASKARGSNQPQHF. In nucleotide form, the sequence is TGTGCCAGTAAAGCCCGTGGGAGCAATCAGCCCCAGCATTTT.